These 18 T cell receptor beta chains were all obtained from the same sample, sequenced in a study of beta chain features in type 1 diabetes. What was sequenced were expressed TCRB transcripts, since all of the isolated RNA had been reverse transcribed. TCRdb's table, derived via immunoSEQ multiplex PCR, lists solely in-frame clones and lacks some. The sample lists a few hundred thousand clones; around 12% were seen once. Sequences were obtained from naive CD4+ T cells from blood. Every receptor here comes from a man younger than 35 in good health.

This clone was detected a few times. V gene TRBV9 combines with J gene TRBJ1-1, with a possible D match to TRBD1 (6 bases). The CDR3 contains 15 residues. CDR1 and CDR2 (germline): SGDLS, YYNGEE. V was shortened by 3 bases and J by 1 base, with 13 bases between the two germline ends. For the CDR3, the DNA is TGTGCCAGCAGCGCTACGGGACACCCGAACACTGAAGCTTTCTTT. Translated: CASSATGHPNTEAFF.

This clone was counted between two and nine times. The V and J genes are TRBV7-9 and TRBJ2-7; 11 nucleotides align to TRBD2. Germline CDR1 SEHNR, CDR2 FQNEAQ (reference sequence). CDR3 length equals 15 residues. J was trimmed by 7 bases and V by 3 bases; bases with no gene match: 8. In DNA, the CDR3 is TGTGCCAGCAGCTTCTCTACTAGCGGGAGAGTTGAGCAGTACTTC. It encodes CASSFSTSGRVEQYF.

This clone occurred a few times. This chain uses TRBV7-2 with TRBJ2-1; TRBD2 matches 7 bases. V lost 4 bases and J lost 2; bases outside the gene matches: 11. CDR1 SGHTA and CDR2 FQGNSA come from the germline V gene. The CDR3 is made up of 17 amino acids. CDR3 amino acids: CASSSILGAGTYNEQFF. The DNA for the CDR3 is TGTGCCAGCAGCTCCATCTTGGGAGCGGGGACCTACAATGAGCAGTTCTTC.

This clone was found many times. The chain uses TRBV25-1 and TRBJ2-7; TRBD1 agrees at 10 bases. This CDR3 region has 14 residues. J gave up 4 bases and V 4 bases, and 4 bases lay outside the gene matches. Per germline, CDR1 MGHDK and CDR2 SYGVNS. In nucleotides, the CDR3 is TGTGCCAGCAGTGCTGACAGGGGGCTGTACGAGCAGTACTTC. Protein product: CASSADRGLYEQYF.

J is TRBJ2-1 and V is TRBV19; tentative D call: TRBD1 (5 bases). The CDR3 contains 15 residues. Germline CDR1 and CDR2: LNHDA and SQIVND (reference sequence). V was clipped by 0 bases and J by 6 bases, with 12 bases between them. The CDR3 region has the DNA TGTGCCAGTAGTATAGATGGGCAGGGAAGCAATGAGCAGTTCTTC. Amino acid sequence: CASSIDGQGSNEQFF. Using reference TRBV19 and TRBJ2-1 for the parts outside the CDR3, the full variable domain is DGGITQSPKYLFRKEGQNVTLSCEQNLNHDAMYWYRQDPGQGLRLIYYSQIVNDFQKGDIAEGYSVSREKKESFPLTVTSAQKNPTAFYLCASSIDGQGSNEQFFGPGTRLTVL.

This clone has just a few counts. The chain uses TRBV7-2 and TRBJ2-5, with D perhaps TRBD1 (5 bases). V gave up 1 base and J gave up 3 bases, with 12 bases separating them. Germline values: CDR1 SGHTA, CDR2 FQGNSA. The CDR3 consists of 15 residues. The CDR3 is CASSLVGHSKETQYF. The CDR3 DNA reads as TGTGCCAGCAGCTTAGTGGGGCACAGCAAAGAGACCCAGTACTTC.

The chain uses TRBV28 and TRBJ1-2; possible D gene TRBD1, 6 bases. The length of the CDR3 is 13 residues. The germline V gene encodes CDR1 MDHEN and CDR2 SYDVKM. The V end was cut by 6 bases, the J end by 8 bases, with 16 bases between. CDR3 amino acids: CASSPRAGEGYTF. CDR3 nucleotide sequence: TGTGCCAGCAGCCCCCGTGCAGGGGAAGGCTACACCTTC.

This clone occurred a few times. This chain links TRBV9 with TRBJ2-4; perhaps TRBD2 as D (5 bases). This CDR3 is built from 13 residues. Per the germline V gene, CDR1 is SGDLS and CDR2 is YYNGEE. Trimming left V 4 bases short and J 7 bases short, with 12 bases between. The CDR3 protein is CASSPPGLNIQYF. CDR3 coding DNA: TGTGCCAGCAGCCCCCCAGGACTCAACATTCAGTACTTC.

The DNA for the CDR3 is TGTGCCACCAGCAGAGATCCCAGGGGGATTGAAAAACTGTTTTTT. Encoded protein: CATSRDPRGIEKLFF. The chain has TRBV15 and TRBJ1-4; 7 positions match TRBD1. Germline V gives CDR1 LNHNV, CDR2 YYDKDF (reference sequence). The CDR3 loop spans 15 amino acids. V lost 0 bases to trimming and J lost 7 bases; unmatched junction nucleotides: 5.

V and J are TRBV21-1 and TRBJ2-3; the D call TRBD2 from the table was never checked on the DNA. TRBV21-1 is given as a pseudogene. This CDR3 is 16 amino acids long. CDR3 sequence reads: CASSLRTGGVTDTQYF. In DNA, the CDR3 is TGTGCCAGCAGCTTGCGGACCGGGGGGGTTACAGATACGCAGTATTTT.

J is TRBJ2-2 and V is TRBV4-3, with D possibly TRBD1 on 6 matching bases. Trimming cost V 1 base and J 4 bases, with 10 bases left between them. This CDR3 is 15 amino acids long. Germline CDR1 reads LGHNA; CDR2 reads YSLEER. CDR3 DNA sequence: TGCGCCAGCAGCCAAGCCAGGGGAGTCACCGGGGAGCTGTTTTTT. It codes for CASSQARGVTGELFF.

This clone was detected only a few times. The chain uses TRBV28 and TRBJ1-2; 8 bases align to TRBD1. Germline CDR1 MDHEN, CDR2 SYDVKM. The CDR3 extends over 13 amino acids. With V trimmed by 5 bases and J by 4 bases, 3 bases remained unmatched. DNA for the CDR3: TGTGCCAGCAGTCTAGACAGGGGCTATGGCTACACCTTC. Its protein is CASSLDRGYGYTF.

This clone appeared a single time. The chain links TRBV5-1 to TRBJ2-5, with TRBD1 matching over 8 bases. This CDR3 is 15 amino acids long. The J segment lost 2 bases and the V segment lost 4 bases, leaving 7 bases of the junction unmatched. Germline CDR1 SGHRS, CDR2 YFSETQ. The CDR3 sequence: CASSGGTGSQETQYF. The DNA of the CDR3 is TGCGCCAGCAGCGGCGGGACAGGATCTCAAGAGACCCAGTACTTC.

This clone was seen at least ten times. The rearrangement links TRBV7-9 to TRBJ2-5; a possible D gene is TRBD2 (5 bases). The V end was cut by 7 bases, the J end by 1 base, with 10 bases between. The CDR3 runs to 13 residues. Germline CDR1 reads SEHNR; CDR2 reads FQNEAQ (reference sequence). The CDR3 nucleotides are TGTGCCAGCACCAGCGGAGGCCAAGAGACCCAGTACTTC. Its translation: CASTSGGQETQYF.

This clone was detected only a few times. The rearrangement links TRBV28 to TRBJ1-1; D possibly corresponds to TRBD1 (5 bases). The V and J ends lost 1 base and 5 bases respectively, with 11 bases between them. The CDR3 sequence is 14 residues long. Germline CDR1 is MDHEN and CDR2 is SYDVKM. The CDR3 is CASSLSGGRTEAFF. The CDR3 nucleotides read TGTGCCAGCAGTTTATCGGGGGGGAGGACTGAAGCTTTCTTT.

The CDR3 here is CASSLVSGISTDTQYF. Here the CDR3 DNA reads TGTGCCAGCAGCTTAGTTTCGGGGATTAGCACAGATACGCAGTATTTT. J is TRBJ2-3 and V is TRBV7-9; D perhaps matches TRBD2 (5 bases). The CDR3 extends over 16 amino acids. Trimming took 1 base from V and 0 from J, leaving 11 bases between them. Germline CDR1 and CDR2: SEHNR and FQNEAQ (reference sequence).

In this sample, this clone turned up a few times. Likely a read error: the CDR3 ends without its conserved phenylalanine or tryptophan. The DNA is omitted, as the CDR3 cannot be located on it reliably, and the CDR3 follows TCRdb's listing. The chain combines TRBV7-3 with TRBJ2-7; the D call in the table, TRBD2, was not verified against the DNA. Germline V gene data show CDR1 as SGHTA and CDR2 as FQGTGA. The CDR3 length equals 8 residues, ends included. This CDR3 is CASSLANS.

The rearrangement links TRBV14 to TRBJ2-7; 8 bases fit TRBD2. The CDR3 is 14 amino acids. Germline V gene lookup returns CDR1 SGHDN and CDR2 FVKESK. The ends lost 0 bases at V and 6 bases at J; junction bases unmatched: 4. The CDR3 coding sequence is TGTGCCAGCAGCCAAGATCTTCGGGGGGGCGAGCAGTACTTC. Translation gives CASSQDLRGGEQYF.